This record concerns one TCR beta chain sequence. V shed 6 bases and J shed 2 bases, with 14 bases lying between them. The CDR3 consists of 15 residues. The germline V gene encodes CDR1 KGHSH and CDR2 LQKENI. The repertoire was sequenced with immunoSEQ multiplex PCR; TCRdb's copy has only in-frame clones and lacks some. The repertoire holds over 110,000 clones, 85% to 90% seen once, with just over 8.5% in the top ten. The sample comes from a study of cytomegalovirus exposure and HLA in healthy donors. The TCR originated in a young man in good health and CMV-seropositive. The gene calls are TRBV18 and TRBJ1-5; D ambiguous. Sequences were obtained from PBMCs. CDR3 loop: CASSPVPFGNQPQHF. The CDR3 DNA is TGTGCCAGCTCCCCCGTTCCTTTTGGCAATCAGCCCCAGCATTTT.